Sequencing of this T cell receptor beta chain was carried out in a study of beta chain features in type 1 diabetes. The wider study: Patients shared similar age, gender and cell yields with healthy donors.

The CDR3 has 16 residues. Germline V CDR1 and CDR2: SGHVS, FNYEAQ. V lost 1 base and J lost 6; bases outside the gene matches: 9. Reverse transcription of all isolated RNA meant that expressed TCRB transcripts were sequenced. Profiled with immunoSEQ multiplex PCR; TCRdb holds only in-frame clones, not every one. Of a few hundred thousand clones listed, around 10% are singletons. Comments on this clone: The antigen is unknown.

Averaging about 120 mL, one heparinised blood draw was given by each donor. General observations from the study: Fewer insertions but more deletions were seen at VDJ junctions in type 1 diabetes patients. For Type 1 diabetes patients, all four CD4+ subsets carried TCRB CDR3s that were moderately but significantly shorter.

The sequence was obtained from a young man with type 1 diabetes. V is TRBV7-6 and J is TRBJ2-7; 10 bases map to TRBD2. Sequencing used central memory CD4+ T cells from blood. CDR3 sequence reads: CASSLVPSGSTGEQYF. The CDR3 DNA reads TGTGCCAGCAGCTTAGTCCCTAGCGGGAGTACCGGCGAGCAGTACTTC. The full variable domain, its missing parts supplied by reference TRBV7-6 and TRBJ2-7, is GAGVSQSPRYKVTKRGQDVALRCDPISGHVSLYWYRQALGQGPEFLTYFNYEAQQDKSGLPNDRFSAERPEGSISTLTIQRTEQRDSAMYRCASSLVPSGSTGEQYFGPGTRLTVT.